This entry features one TCR beta chain sequence. Antigen specificity is unknown. Time point described: pre-treatment sample, taken before nivolumab and TIL therapy. Tumor tissue came from excised metastases, mostly pleural nodules or supraclavicular lymph nodes. This was the immunoSEQ v3 assay. The method was immunoSEQ multiplex PCR; TCRdb's version includes in-frame clones alone and lacks a portion of them. The table includes more than 90,000 clones, under 70% detected once. The length of the CDR3 is 16 residues. V was clipped by 0 bases and J by 4 bases, with 15 bases between them. Looked up from germline, CDR1 is SGHNT and CDR2 is YENEEA. The source of the sample is a study of TIL therapy for anti-PD-1-resistant metastatic lung cancer. Study-wide points: Many TIL product clones were absent from baseline tumor, suggesting clonal contraction. This highly selected cohort may not generalize to typical lung cancer patients.

The chain links TRBV11-3 to TRBJ2-5, with D possibly being TRBD1 or TRBD2 (6 bases each). This clonotype was sampled from a person aged 25-79 years with non-small cell lung cancer. Source: tumor tissue, taken at baseline. For the CDR3, the DNA is TGTGCCAGCAGCTTAGAGTGGCGCAGGGGAGGAGAGACCCAGTACTTC. It yields the protein CASSLEWRRGGETQYF.